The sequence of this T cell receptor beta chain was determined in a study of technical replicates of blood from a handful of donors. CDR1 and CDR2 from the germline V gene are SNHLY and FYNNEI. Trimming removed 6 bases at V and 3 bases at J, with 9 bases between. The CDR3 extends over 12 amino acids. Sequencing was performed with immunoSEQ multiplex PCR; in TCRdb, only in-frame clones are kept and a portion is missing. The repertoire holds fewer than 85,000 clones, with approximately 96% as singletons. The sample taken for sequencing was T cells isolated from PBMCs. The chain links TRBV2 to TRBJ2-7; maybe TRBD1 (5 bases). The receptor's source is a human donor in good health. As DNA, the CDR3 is TGTGCCAGCAGAATCCAGGGCTACGAGCAGTACTTC. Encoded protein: CASRIQGYEQYF.